The T cell receptor (beta chain) under discussion was sequenced for a study of blood T cells in healthy people across ages. A second PCR of about 6 to 11 cycles used a sample-barcoded 5' primer and a J-beta primer mix. TCRdb re-called the 5' RACE reads with MiXCR, one entry per CDR3 protein. The sample gives some 1.1 million distinct CDR3 sequences, 35% to 40% of which show up once; around 13% is in the top ten. CDR1 and CDR2 (germline): LGHNT, FRNRAP. The CDR3 consists of 12 residues. The V and J ends lost 6 bases and 7 bases, in that order; junction bases with no gene match: 3. This receptor was identified in a man aged 18 to 30 in good health. The sequenced material came from blood. J is TRBJ2-1 and V is TRBV12-5, with TRBD1 identical over 7 bases. CDR3 sequence reads: CASGRDRNEQFF. CDR3 in DNA: TGTGCTAGTGGCCGGGACAGAAATGAGCAGTTCTTC.